Each of the 15 T cell receptor beta chains below was sequenced from the same sample in a study of cytomegalovirus exposure and HLA in healthy donors. Researchers ran the PCR with 60 Vbeta and 13 Jbeta primers. Sequencing used immunoSEQ multiplex PCR; TCRdb keeps in-frame clones, though not all of them. Among about 140,000 clones listed, about 79% were seen once. Sequencing was performed on PBMCs. All receptors come from a male donor in good health and CMV-seronegative.

The CDR3 coding sequence is TGTGCCAGCAGTGAAATGTGGGACAGACCATATGGCTACACCTTC. Translated, it gives CASSEMWDRPYGYTF. The rearrangement links TRBV6-1 to TRBJ1-2; 7 bases line up with TRBD1. With 2 bases clipped from V and 5 bases from J, the junction kept 8 bases outside the gene matches. CDR3 length: 15 amino acids. Germline loops: CDR1 MNHNS, CDR2 SASEGT.

This chain joins TRBV5-6 and TRBJ2-1; 11 nucleotides line up with TRBD2. V trimming: 0 bases; J trimming: 5 bases; junction bases outside the gene matches: 10. Germline-derived CDR1 and CDR2 are SGHDT and YYEEEE. The CDR3 totals 18 residues. The CDR3 coding sequence is TGTGCCAGCAGCTTGGGATTTCAACCGGGACTAGCGGACAATGAGCAGTTCTTC. The encoded protein is CASSLGFQPGLADNEQFF.

The gene calls are TRBV10-3 and TRBJ1-2, with D perhaps matching TRBD1 (6 bases). Trimming pared 0 bases from V and 0 bases from J, leaving 14 bases between. Germline CDR1 is ENHRY and CDR2 is SYGVKD. The CDR3 length is 17 residues. The CDR3 DNA sequence: TGTGCCATCAGTGAGTCCCGGGGAGGGGGAGCTAACTATGGCTACACCTTC. As protein: CAISESRGGGANYGYTF.

There are a few counts of this clone. V is TRBV4-1 and J is TRBJ2-2; 9 nucleotides match TRBD2. V trimming: 4 bases; J trimming: 6 bases; junction bases outside the gene matches: 9. CDR1 is MGHRA, CDR2 YSYEKL, per germline. CDR3 length: 16 residues. CDR3 DNA: TGCGCCAGCAGCCCATGGGGGGAGCGGGAGGCCGGGGAGCTGTTTTTT. Protein product: CASSPWGEREAGELFF.

The chain combines TRBV9 with TRBJ2-1, with 8 bases lining up with TRBD2. After removal of 0 bases from V and 1 base from J, the junction contained 3 bases not matched to a gene. Germline V gene lookup returns CDR1 SGDLS and CDR2 YYNGEE. CDR3 size: 16 residues. The CDR3 DNA reads TGTGCCAGCAGCGTAGGCGGGGGGCAATCCTACAATGAGCAGTTCTTC. Residues: CASSVGGGQSYNEQFF.

The chain carries TRBV18 and TRBJ1-2; D gene ambiguous. V dropped 6 bases and J dropped 1 base, with 12 bases sitting between them. CDR3 size: 14 residues. Per germline, CDR1 KGHSH and CDR2 LQKENI. CDR3 sequence reads: CASSSTGFNYGYTF. For the CDR3, the DNA is TGTGCCAGCTCCTCCACCGGGTTTAACTATGGCTACACCTTC.

CDR3 amino acids: CASSQAGDEQYF. CDR3 nucleotide sequence: TGCGCCAGCAGCCAGGCCGGGGACGAGCAGTACTTC. The chain is built from TRBV4-1 and TRBJ2-7, with D perhaps TRBD2 (5 bases). The CDR3 has 12 residues. From germline, CDR1 is MGHRA and CDR2 YSYEKL. V was clipped by 3 bases and J by 5 bases, with 8 bases between them.

J is TRBJ2-1 and V is TRBV7-9, with TRBD1 matching 7 bases. Trimming took 5 bases from V and 6 from J; bases not matched to a gene: 13. The CDR3 has 16 residues. Germline V CDR1 and CDR2: SEHNR, FQNEAQ (reference sequence). The CDR3 DNA reads as TGTGCCAGCAGCCCTCTGACAGGGTTTTCTTTCAATGAGCAGTTCTTC. It is translated as CASSPLTGFSFNEQFF.

V is TRBV9 and J is TRBJ2-1, with 8 bases matching TRBD2. V shed 1 base and J 5 bases; nucleotides not matched to a gene: 8. CDR3 length: 16 residues. Germline V gives CDR1 SGDLS, CDR2 YYNGEE. For the CDR3, the DNA is TGTGCCAGCAGCGTACATCGGGGGGGCCCGGACAATGAGCAGTTCTTC. The encoded protein is CASSVHRGGPDNEQFF. Together with reference TRBV9 and TRBJ2-1, the CDR3 gives the full variable domain: DSGVTQTPKHLITATGQRVTLRCSPRSGDLSVYWYQQSLDQGLQFLIQYYNGEERAKGNILERFSAQQFPDLHSELNLSSLELGDSALYFCASSVHRGGPDNEQFFGPGTRLTVL.

This chain links TRBV7-9 with TRBJ1-5, with D unresolved. Per the germline V gene, CDR1 is SEHNR and CDR2 is FQNEAQ (reference sequence). This CDR3 is built from 13 residues. Trimming shortened V by 5 bases and J by 7 bases, and 12 bases separated the two germline ends. The CDR3 spells CASSVGPGQPQHF. In DNA, the CDR3 is TGTGCCAGCAGCGTCGGCCCGGGGCAGCCCCAGCATTTT.

V usage is TRBV19 and J usage is TRBJ1-6, with a tentative D call TRBD1 (6 bases). V was clipped by 7 bases and J by 7 bases, with 11 bases between them. Germline V gives CDR1 LNHDA, CDR2 SQIVND (reference sequence). The length of the CDR3 is 13 residues. CDR3 sequence reads: CASTKTGNSPLHF. CDR3 nucleotides: TGTGCCAGTACCAAAACAGGGAATTCACCCCTCCACTTT.

The rearrangement joins TRBV5-6 to TRBJ2-7; TRBD1 matches 7 bases. In germline, CDR1 is SGHDT, CDR2 YYEEEE. After removal of 0 bases from V and 4 bases from J, the junction contained 10 bases not matched to a gene. The CDR3 runs to 16 residues. CDR3 sequence reads: CASSLVSPGQTYEQYF. CDR3 in DNA: TGTGCCAGCAGCTTGGTTTCTCCGGGACAGACATACGAGCAGTACTTC.

V is TRBV5-4 and J is TRBJ2-7, with TRBD2 matching over 7 bases. The CDR3 is made up of 16 amino acids. Germline CDR1 SGHNT, CDR2 YYREEE (reference sequence). V was pared by 1 base and J by 6 bases, with 13 bases of the junction left unmatched. The CDR3 coding sequence is TGTGCCAGCAGCTTGAATCGCGGGGGAGCACCCCGCGAGCAGTACTTC. It codes for CASSLNRGGAPREQYF.

The chain joins TRBV25-1 to TRBJ1-6, with 9 positions matching TRBD1. With V trimmed by 4 bases and J by 7 bases, 5 bases remained unmatched. The CDR3 contains 15 residues. Germline assignment: CDR1 MGHDK and CDR2 SYGVNS. This chain's CDR3 is CASSAWTGANSPLHF. For the CDR3, the DNA is TGTGCCAGCAGTGCTTGGACAGGGGCGAATTCACCCCTCCACTTT.

The V call is TRBV7-8, the J call TRBJ1-1; the D gene is possibly TRBD1 (5 bases). Germline CDR1 reads SGHVS; CDR2 reads FQNEAQ. The CDR3 is 14 amino acids. V lost 3 bases and J lost 3, with 11 bases in between. This CDR3 reads CASSFVGADTEAFF. CDR3 coding DNA: TGTGCCAGCAGCTTTGTAGGGGCGGACACTGAAGCTTTCTTT.